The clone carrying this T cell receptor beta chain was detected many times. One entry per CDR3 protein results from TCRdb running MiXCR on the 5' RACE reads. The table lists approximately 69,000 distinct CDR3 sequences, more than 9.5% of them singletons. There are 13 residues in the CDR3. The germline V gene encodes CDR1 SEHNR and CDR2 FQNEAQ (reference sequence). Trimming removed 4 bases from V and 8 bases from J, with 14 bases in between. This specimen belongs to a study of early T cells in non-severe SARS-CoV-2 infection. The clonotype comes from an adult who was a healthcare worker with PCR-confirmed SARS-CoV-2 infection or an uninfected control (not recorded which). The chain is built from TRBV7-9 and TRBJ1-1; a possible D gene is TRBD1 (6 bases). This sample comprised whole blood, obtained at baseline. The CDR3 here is CASSSTGFLEAFF. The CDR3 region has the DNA TGTGCCAGCAGCTCCACAGGGTTTCTAGAAGCTTTCTTT.